A single sample gave rise to the 25 T cell receptor beta chains below, sequenced in a study of cytomegalovirus exposure and HLA in healthy donors. With 60 Vbeta and 13 Jbeta primers, the PCR was carried out. The protocol was immunoSEQ multiplex PCR, while the TCRdb copy is restricted to in-frame clones and leaves out a portion. Of around 100,000 clones listed, about four fifths were seen once; the top ten hold more than 20%. The sequenced material came from PBMCs. The receptors come from a man younger than 45 in good health and CMV-seropositive.

The chain uses TRBV14 and TRBJ1-1; D is possibly TRBD1 (5 bases). Germline V lookup: CDR1 SGHDN, CDR2 FVKESK. The CDR3 contains 17 residues. Trimming pared 0 bases from V and 4 bases from J, leaving 18 bases between. CDR3 loop: CASSQDWAEGGVTEAFF. In nucleotides, the CDR3 is TGTGCCAGCAGCCAAGATTGGGCGGAGGGAGGGGTCACTGAAGCTTTCTTT.

This chain uses TRBV19 with TRBJ1-2, with 9 bases that match TRBD1. V lost 7 bases to trimming and J lost 5 bases; unmatched junction nucleotides: 2. There are 12 residues in the CDR3. Germline assignment: CDR1 LNHDA and CDR2 SQIVND (reference sequence). The CDR3 is CASKDRGYGYTF. CDR3 bases: TGTGCCAGTAAGGACAGGGGTTATGGCTACACCTTC.

The chain couples TRBV6-1 to TRBJ1-1; 8 nucleotides align to TRBD1. Looked up from germline, CDR1 is MNHNS and CDR2 is SASEGT. The CDR3 contains 15 residues. With V trimmed by 4 bases and J by 4 bases, 8 bases remained unmatched. In nucleotides, the CDR3 is TGTGCCAGCAGTGCATCCAGGGGGCAAGGCACTGAAGCTTTCTTT. It codes for CASSASRGQGTEAFF.

The rearrangement uses TRBV7-3 and TRBJ2-1; TRBD2 aligns across 7 bases. Germline V gene data show CDR1 as SGHTA and CDR2 as FQGTGA. The CDR3 runs 12 residues. The ends lost 4 bases at V and 8 bases at J; junction bases unmatched: 2. CDR3 sequence reads: CASSSGRDEQFF. CDR3 in DNA: TGTGCCAGCAGCTCGGGGAGGGATGAGCAGTTCTTC.

This clone was seen only once. The chain joins TRBV6-1 to TRBJ2-3; TRBD2 aligns across 8 bases. Per germline, CDR1 MNHNS and CDR2 SASEGT. The CDR3 extends over 14 amino acids. The J segment lost 4 bases and the V segment lost 5 bases, leaving 5 bases of the junction unmatched. The CDR3 DNA reads TGTGCCAGCAGTTCGGGGGGGGGCGCAGATACGCAGTATTTT. Translation: CASSSGGGADTQYF.

V and J are TRBV5-1 and TRBJ1-5, with TRBD1 as a possible D gene (5 bases). V lost 1 base, J lost 4 bases, and 15 bases lay in between. The CDR3 covers 16 residues. Germline V CDR1 and CDR2: SGHRS, YFSETQ. The CDR3 sequence is CASSLSAGLGNQPQHF. The CDR3 coding sequence is TGCGCCAGCAGCTTGAGCGCAGGGTTGGGGAATCAGCCCCAGCATTTT.

V and J are TRBV9 and TRBJ1-5, with a weak D call TRBD1 (5 bases). V was shortened by 0 bases and J by 9 bases, with 19 bases between the two germline ends. Per the germline V gene, CDR1 is SGDLS and CDR2 is YYNGEE. This CDR3 region has 16 residues. CDR3 sequence (DNA): TGTGCCAGCAGCGTAGGCGCGGGGGAACCTACGGGGCCCCAGCATTTT. It codes for CASSVGAGEPTGPQHF.

This sequence joins TRBV30 and TRBJ2-4; D is possibly TRBD2 (5 bases). The germline V gene encodes CDR1 GTSNPN and CDR2 SVGIG (reference sequence). This CDR3 has 12 amino acids. Trimming left V 5 bases short and J 4 bases short, with 9 bases between. CDR3 bases: TGTGCCTGGGGACGGGGAAAAAACATTCAGTACTTC. Its translation: CAWGRGKNIQYF.

The chain joins TRBV2 to TRBJ2-3; perhaps TRBD2 as D (6 bases). Germline V gene sequence: CDR1 SNHLY, CDR2 FYNNEI. V lost 5 bases to trimming and J lost 4 bases, with 16 bases between them. The CDR3 totals 15 residues. The CDR3 DNA follows: TGTGCCAGCAGTTTCCGGGGGTTGGAGGCAGATACGCAGTATTTT. Translated, it gives CASSFRGLEADTQYF.

The CDR3 loop reads CASTNLGGGDTQYF. The CDR3 coding sequence is TGTGCCAGCACCAACTTGGGGGGGGGAGATACGCAGTATTTT. This chain links TRBV27 with TRBJ2-3; TRBD2 aligns across 7 bases. CDR1 is MNHEY and CDR2 is SMNVEV in the germline V gene (reference sequence). The junction had 9 bases not matched to a gene; V was cut back by 7 bases and J by 5 bases. This CDR3 spans 14 amino acids.

This clone showed up just once. V and J are TRBV6-5 and TRBJ2-3; 8 bases line up with TRBD1. The CDR3 totals 15 residues. Unmatched junction bases numbered 12, after V lost 7 bases and J lost 6 bases. Per the germline V gene, CDR1 is MNHEY and CDR2 is SVGAGI. In DNA, the CDR3 is TGTGCCAGCACTCCGGCAGGGGGCGAGGAGGATACGCAGTATTTT. Protein sequence: CASTPAGGEEDTQYF.

The chain combines TRBV6-1 with TRBJ1-1; D is ambiguous. The V gene's germline CDR1 is MNHNS and CDR2 SASEGT. The CDR3 runs to 11 residues. Trimming shortened V by 8 bases and J by 5 bases, and 9 bases separated the two germline ends. The CDR3 DNA follows: TGTGCCAGCGGTCGGTGGACTGAAGCTTTCTTT. Protein product: CASGRWTEAFF.

CDR3 residues: CASSEALGKGSQPQHF. As DNA, the CDR3 is TGTGCCAGCAGTGAAGCGCTCGGGAAGGGAAGTCAGCCCCAGCATTTT. The chain joins TRBV2 to TRBJ1-5; D is uncertain. Germline V gene data show CDR1 as SNHLY and CDR2 as FYNNEI. This CDR3 comprises 16 residues. Trimming pared 0 bases from V and 6 bases from J, leaving 15 bases between.

The chain is built from TRBV7-9 and TRBJ1-5; 7 nucleotides align to TRBD1. This CDR3 comprises 16 residues. Trimming took 3 bases from V and 3 from J; bases not matched to a gene: 8. Per the germline V gene, CDR1 is SEHNR and CDR2 is FQNEAQ (reference sequence). CDR3 residues: CASSLGQQGINQPQHF. The CDR3 DNA reads as TGTGCCAGCAGCTTGGGGCAACAGGGGATCAATCAGCCCCAGCATTTT.

The chain has TRBV5-1 and TRBJ2-2, with D possibly TRBD1 on 5 matching bases. V shed 4 bases and J shed 5 bases, with 12 bases lying between them. The CDR3 is 14 amino acids. Per the germline V gene, CDR1 is SGHRS and CDR2 is YFSETQ. Here the CDR3 reads CASSPRQITGELFF. CDR3 in DNA: TGCGCCAGCAGCCCGCGACAGATAACCGGGGAGCTGTTTTTT.

The rearrangement joins TRBV5-1 to TRBJ2-5; D perhaps matches TRBD1 (5 bases). CDR1 is SGHRS and CDR2 is YFSETQ in the germline V gene. This CDR3 is 14 amino acids long. The ends were cut back, 4 bases at V and 5 bases at J, with 15 bases in the middle. The CDR3 nucleotides read TGCGCCAGCAGCCTCACTCAGGGTGGGGAGACCCAGTACTTC. Protein product: CASSLTQGGETQYF.

The chain uses TRBV13 and TRBJ2-1, with 15 positions matching TRBD2. Germline V gives CDR1 PRHDT, CDR2 FYEKMQ (reference sequence). This CDR3 spans 15 amino acids. Trimming took 6 bases from V and 9 from J; bases not matched to a gene: 6. CDR3 nucleotide sequence: TGTGCCAGCAGGTCGGGACTAGCGGGAGGTGGTGAGCAGTTCTTC. Its translation is CASRSGLAGGGEQFF.

This chain joins TRBV27 and TRBJ2-2, with D hard to call. The germline V gene encodes CDR1 MNHEY and CDR2 SMNVEV (reference sequence). Trimming took off 3 bases at V and 0 bases at J, with 11 bases between the two ends. The CDR3 length is 16 residues. The CDR3: CASSLVAVPNTGELFF. The CDR3 nucleotides are TGTGCCAGCAGTTTGGTGGCAGTCCCGAACACCGGGGAGCTGTTTTTT.

This clone has a single count. Written as DNA, the CDR3 is TGTGCCACGGGACAGGGGTATCAGCCCCAGCATTTT. It is translated as CATGQGYQPQHF. The rearrangement uses TRBV10-3 and TRBJ1-5, with 10 positions matching TRBD1. Germline CDR1 ENHRY, CDR2 SYGVKD. The CDR3 loop spans 12 amino acids. Germline trimming cut 10 bases from V and 5 bases from J; bases unmatched to any gene: 2.

V and J are TRBV6-5 and TRBJ2-7, with 7 nucleotides matching TRBD1. There are 15 residues in the CDR3. The V gene's germline CDR1 is MNHEY and CDR2 SVGAGI. V gave up 0 bases and J gave up 1 base; unmatched junction bases: 3. The CDR3, as DNA: TGTGCCAGCAGTTACTCGAACAGGGGTTCCTACGAGCAGTACTTC. It codes for CASSYSNRGSYEQYF.

This sequence joins TRBV7-2 and TRBJ1-5; no definite D call. From germline, CDR1 is SGHTA and CDR2 FQGNSA. This CDR3 spans 15 amino acids. The ends were cut back, 2 bases at V and 4 bases at J, with 12 bases in the middle. CDR3 region: CASSLYREVNQPQHF. The CDR3 DNA is TGTGCCAGCAGCTTATATAGGGAGGTTAATCAGCCCCAGCATTTT.

The chain is built from TRBV7-6 and TRBJ1-2, with D unclear. The length of the CDR3 is 13 residues. The V gene lost 3 bases and the J gene lost 4 bases, with 9 bases spanning the gap. Germline CDR1 reads SGHVS; CDR2 reads FNYEAQ. CDR3 DNA: TGTGCCAGCAGCTTGGGCGGGTTCTATGGCTACACCTTC. Translation: CASSLGGFYGYTF.

The chain is built from TRBV30 and TRBJ2-2; TRBD1 might be the D (6 bases). Trimming took off 2 bases at V and 5 bases at J, with 12 bases between the two ends. The CDR3 contains 14 residues. The germline CDR1 and CDR2 sequences are GTSNPN and SVGIG (reference sequence). CDR3: CAWSSTGLTGELFF. CDR3 sequence (DNA): TGTGCCTGGAGTAGCACAGGGTTAACCGGGGAGCTGTTTTTT. Combining the CDR3 with reference TRBV30 and TRBJ2-2 gives the whole variable domain SQTIHQWPATLVQPVGSPLSLECTVEGTSNPNLYWYRQAAGRGLQLLFYSVGIGQISSEVPQNLSASRPQDRQFILSSKKLLLSDSGFYLCAWSSTGLTGELFFGEGSRLTVL.

This chain uses TRBV27 with TRBJ1-6; TRBD1 matches at 8 bases. CDR3 size: 14 residues. The germline V gene encodes CDR1 MNHEY and CDR2 SMNVEV (reference sequence). V shed 7 bases and J 12 bases; nucleotides not matched to a gene: 11. The CDR3 sequence is CASTTGQGARPLHF. As DNA, the CDR3 is TGTGCCAGCACCACCGGACAGGGCGCCAGACCCCTCCACTTT.

V is TRBV4-2 and J is TRBJ1-2, with D unclear. Trimming shortened V by 0 bases and J by 3 bases, and 5 bases separated the two germline ends. CDR1 is LGHNA, CDR2 YNFKEQ, per germline. This CDR3 is 13 amino acids long. DNA of the CDR3: TGTGCCAGCAGCCAAGAGAACTACTATGGCTACACCTTC. Protein sequence: CASSQENYYGYTF.